This TCR beta chain was identified during a study of identifying expanded T cells in peripheral blood. Generated by immunoSEQ multiplex PCR, the TCRdb table keeps only in-frame clones and is missing some. The sample lists about 100,000 clones, about 87% occurring once. In regard to this clone: A junction end diverges from the germline sequence, so it may reflect a read error. Other nucleotide sequences in the sample specify the same CDR3.

The germline CDR1 and CDR2 sequences are SGDLS and YYNGEE. There are 14 residues in the CDR3. This chain links TRBV9 with TRBJ1-3, with D possibly matching TRBD1 (5 bases). This clonotype was sampled from a person aged 18 to 75 in good health. Input material: blood. CDR3 amino acids: CASSEGIGVDTIYF. Written as DNA, the CDR3 is TGCGCCAGCAGCGAGGGGATAGGAGTGGACACCATATATTTT.